This TCR beta chain was identified during a study of T cell clonality in common variable immunodeficiency (dated by TCRdb to between 2014 and 2017). The study at large found these results: Fewer deletions and N-nucleotide insertions were reportedly observed in CVID TCRbeta sequences, and highly modified clones with 13 or more V deletions were reportedly absent from CVID TCRbeta sequences. TCRbeta clonality was higher in CVID subjects than in healthy controls (t-test p = 0.018), and the increase was most characteristic of about a third of subjects. Despite equal DNA input, controls averaged around 87,000 unique sequences per sample versus about 31,547 in CVID samples. The authors noted that sequencing repertoires of T cell subpopulations would be needed to clarify what caused the increased clonality in CVID. Healthy controls shared more TCRbeta clones with each other than CVID subjects shared among themselves (p < 0.0001). Correlations between repertoire features and clinical complications were limited by patient heterogeneity within the CVID cohort.

This clone showed up many times. Its antigen target is currently unknown. For sequencing input, CVID and control samples contributed equivalent amounts of genomic DNA. For every sample, a 60 bp segment covering the rearranged TCRbeta CDR3 region was amplified and then sequenced. The immunoSEQ assay, a bias-corrected multiplex PCR combined with high-throughput sequencing, was used for TCRbeta amplification. The study's processing was this. Every unique nucleotide sequence counted as a clone and was annotated with V, D and J genes, copy number and frequency. Sequences were labeled productive if in frame, and non-productive if out of frame or containing stop codons. Clonality was calculated from Shannon's entropy as previously described. The predicted amino acid sequences of productive clones were used to derive mean CDR3 Kyte-Doolittle hydropathy. The R hclust function was used to hierarchically cluster scaled V gene usage with Manhattan distance and complete linkage. Sharing of clones by CDR3 amino acid sequence was evaluated through resampling of 12 repertoires per group over 100 rounds. Repertoires were searched for 70 published EBV-specific and nearly 250 published CMV-specific TCRbeta sequences. After two CVID samples that produced fewer than 10,000 sequences were dropped from the analysis, around 41 CVID repertoires remained. TCRdb holds this immuneACCESS table with in-frame rearrangements only. Some clones are missing; in checked studies, unresolved V genes explain under half, and the rest has no known cause. V and J calls and clone size are as listed in that table; D and trimming were resolved from the DNA. For this sample, tens of thousands of clones are listed, none of them singletons. The ten most abundant clones make up roughly 2.1% of the sample.

Predominantly Caucasian heritage was noted among both the CVID patients and the healthy controls. Heparinized peripheral whole blood samples of about 5 to 8 ml were collected from each donor. TCRbeta CDR3 repertoires were sequenced from genomic DNA of adults with common variable immune deficiency (CVID) and healthy adult controls. There were approximately 22 healthy adult volunteers in the control group (approximately 12 female and around 10 male), ranging in age from about 23 to 75 years, with a mean age of around 34. Diluted blood was density-centrifuged over Hypaque 1077 or Ficoll-Paque to isolate peripheral blood mononuclear cells. Genomic DNA was extracted from unsorted mononuclear cells by Qiagen column purification or by a centrifugation-based method. The TCR originated in a person aged 18 to 75 in good health. Sequenced sample: peripheral blood mononuclear cells.

CDR3 region: CASSASGFTYEQYF. The DNA read from the CDR3 is TGTGCCAGCAGTGCTAGCGGGTTTACCTACGAG. The chain was built from TRBV6-1 and TRBJ2-7; 8 bases in the junction line up with TRBD2. The sequenced fragment ends 3 residues before the CDR3 boundary, so the rest is inferred from the germline J gene. CDR1 and CDR2 are read off the germline V gene as MNHNS and SASEGT. The CDR3 measures 14 amino acids from cysteine to phenylalanine. The CDR3 was read in part: 33 bases, with the frame set at base 1. Trimming removed 4 bases from V and 2 bases from J; the gene matches leave 4 bases unexplained.